This TCR beta chain is drawn from a study of blood T cell repertoires in COVID-19 (dated by TCRdb to about 2020). For context, the study as a whole: Samples covering the acute and convalescent phases of COVID-19 were provided by collaborators in the United States, Italy and Spain. The material from the prospective study consisted of cDNA or gDNA derived from T cells, B-cell-depleted T cells, or PBMCs. Subjects who had been exposed to COVID-19, were actively infected with it, or had recovered from it provided the deeply sampled blood TCRbeta repertoires that made up the dataset. The repertoires were released in a freely available public database meant as a resource for research on the immune response to SARS-CoV-2. The samples were drawn from the first 160 participants of the ongoing ImmuneRACE study and from over 950 subjects provided by 6 global collaborators. Nearly every sample came with metadata listing a de-identified subject ID, COVID-19 status, age in years and sex. Where available, HLA class I and class II types were obtained from metadata supplied by the sample provider rather than from assay-based typing.

Per the germline V gene, MNHEY is the CDR1 and SVGAGI is the CDR2. Trimming costs V 8 bases and J 2 bases, and their ends lie 13 bases apart. The CDR3 runs 15 amino acids, cysteine and phenylalanine included. The kept DNA is CDR3 alone, 45 bases in frame from the first base. In Seattle, one collaborating source enrolled patients while the infection was active and tracked those patients longitudinally over the course of disease. Each collaborating institution followed its own protocols to collect whole blood in K2EDTA tubes. Collaborator samples were shipped for TCRbeta analysis as frozen whole blood, isolated PBMCs, or DNA extracted from either sample type. Points on this clone: Its cognate antigen has yet to be identified. No base quality values were provided; no much bigger clone lies one nucleotide off.

The immunoSEQ Assay, a bias-controlled multiplex PCR, was used to amplify TCRbeta CDR3 regions from genomic DNA. As for how the authors treated the data: Nucleated cell counts per sample were estimated from amplification of reference gene primers within the assay. To quantify the absolute abundance of each unique TCRbeta CDR3 rearrangement, sequence reads were collapsed and filtered. For each sample, productive Simpson clonality was calculated by taking the square root of Simpson's diversity index across productive rearrangements. The source is immuneACCESS, and TCRdb retained only in-frame sequences with V and J called. Part of the clones is not carried over; for the studies checked, unresolved V genes explain less than half of this, and the remainder is unexplained. The V and J calls and the clone size are those of that table, but D and trimming were determined from the DNA. The sample table contains 200,000 to 300,000 clones; only one count was recorded for roughly 80% of them. The ten largest account for 6% to 8% of the sample.

Overall study results and their limits: The amount of clinical and demographic metadata varied by source and participant and was provided uncurated.

Source material: peripheral blood. This TCR derives from a woman older than 75 with COVID-19, enrolled during active disease. This chain joins TRBV6-5 to TRBJ2-6; matching of 6 bases hints at TRBD2 as the D gene. The nucleotides read TGTGCCAGCCGTCCTCGGGGGACTGGGGCCAACGTCCTGACTTTC. This gives the protein CASRPRGTGANVLTF.